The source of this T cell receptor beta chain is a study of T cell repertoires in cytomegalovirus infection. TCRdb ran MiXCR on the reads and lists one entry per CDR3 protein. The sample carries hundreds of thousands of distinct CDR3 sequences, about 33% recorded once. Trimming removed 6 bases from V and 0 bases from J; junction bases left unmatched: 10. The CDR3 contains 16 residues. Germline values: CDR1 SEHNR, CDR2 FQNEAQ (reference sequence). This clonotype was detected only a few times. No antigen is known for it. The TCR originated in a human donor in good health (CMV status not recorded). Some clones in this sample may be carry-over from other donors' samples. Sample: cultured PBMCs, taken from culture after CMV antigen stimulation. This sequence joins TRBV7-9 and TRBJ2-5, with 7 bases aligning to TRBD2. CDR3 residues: CASSQHGGENQETQYF. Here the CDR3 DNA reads TGTGCCAGCAGTCAGCATGGGGGGGAAAACCAAGAGACCCAGTACTTC.